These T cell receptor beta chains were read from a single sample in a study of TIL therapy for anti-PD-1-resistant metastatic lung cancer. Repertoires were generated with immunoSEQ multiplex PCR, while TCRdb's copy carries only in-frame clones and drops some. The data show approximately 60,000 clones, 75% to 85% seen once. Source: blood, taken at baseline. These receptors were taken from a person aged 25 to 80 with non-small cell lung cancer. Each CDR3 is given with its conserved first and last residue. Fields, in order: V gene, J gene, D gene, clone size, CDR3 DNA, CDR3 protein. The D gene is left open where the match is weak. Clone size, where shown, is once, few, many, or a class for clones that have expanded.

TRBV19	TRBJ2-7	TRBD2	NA	TGTGCCAGTAGTATAGCGGCTAGCGGGGACTACGAGCAGTACTTC	CASSIAASGDYEQYF
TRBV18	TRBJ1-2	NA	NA	TGTGCCAGCTCGCCAGGACCCTTCTATGGCTACACCTTC	CASSPGPFYGYTF
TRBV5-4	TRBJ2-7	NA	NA	TGTGCCAGCAGCCCAGGGGGGACCAACGAGCAGTACTTC	CASSPGGTNEQYF
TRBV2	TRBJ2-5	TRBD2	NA	TGTGCCAGCAGGGTTATAGCGGGGGGGAGTGAGACCCAGTACTTC	CASRVIAGGSETQYF
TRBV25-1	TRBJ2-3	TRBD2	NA	TGTGCCAGCGAACTAGCGGGGGGGAATACGCAGTATTTT	CASELAGGNTQYF
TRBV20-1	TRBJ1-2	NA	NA	TGCAGTGCTAGTGGGGTGAGCTATGGCTACACCTTC	CSASGVSYGYTF
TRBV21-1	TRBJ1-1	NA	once	TGTGCCAGCAGCAAAGAACCCCGGGGGCACATGAACACTGAAGCTTTCTTT	CASSKEPRGHMNTEAFF
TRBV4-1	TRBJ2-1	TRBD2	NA	TGCGCCAGCAGCCAAGGGAGCACTAGCGGGGGGAGCTCCTACAATGAGCAGTTCTTC	CASSQGSTSGGSSYNEQFF
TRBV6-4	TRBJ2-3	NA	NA	TGTGCCAGCAGTCCCGGGGCTTCTAGCACAGATACGCAGTATTTT	CASSPGASSTDTQYF
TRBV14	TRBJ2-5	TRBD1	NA	TGTGCCAGCAGCCATATGACAGGGCCCCAAGAGACCCAGTACTTC	CASSHMTGPQETQYF
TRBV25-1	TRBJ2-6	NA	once	TGTGCCAGCCAAGACCGGTCTGGGGCCAACGTCCTGACTTTC	CASQDRSGANVLTF
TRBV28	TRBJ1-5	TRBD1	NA	TGTGCCAGCAGGGACCCGGGACAGGGGGCCAATCAGCCCCAGCATTTT	CASRDPGQGANQPQHF
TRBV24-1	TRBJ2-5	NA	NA	TGTGCCACCAGTGCTGGTGGGGGGTTTGTAGAGACCCAGTACTTC	CATSAGGGFVETQYF
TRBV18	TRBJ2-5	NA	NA	TGTGCCAGCTCACCCCAACAAGAGACCCAGTACTTC	CASSPQQETQYF
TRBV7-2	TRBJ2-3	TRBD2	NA	TGTGCCTCCGCGGGGGCAGATACGCAGTATTTT	CASAGADTQYF
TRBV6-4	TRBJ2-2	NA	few	TGTGCCAGCAGTGACGGGGGGCACACCGGGGAGCTGTTTTTT	CASSDGGHTGELFF
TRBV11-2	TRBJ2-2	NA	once	TGTGCCAGCAGCTTAGATTCCCAGGGATACACCGGGGAGCTGTTTTTT	CASSLDSQGYTGELFF
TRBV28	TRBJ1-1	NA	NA	TGTGCCAGCAGTAGGGGGAGGGAAGCTTTCTTT	CASSRGREAFF
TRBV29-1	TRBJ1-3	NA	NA	TGCAGCGTTGCAGAGTCTGGAAACACCATATATTTT	CSVAESGNTIYF